The 2 T cell receptor beta chains reported below all come from one sample, sequenced in a study of memory CD4+ T cells and cytomegalovirus serostatus. Single viable CD3+CD4+CD8-CD45RO+ cells were sorted as the memory CD4+ T cells. The data were produced by immunoSEQ multiplex PCR, yet TCRdb's version contains in-frame clones alone and is incomplete. The repertoire holds approximately 23,000 clones, with approximately 71% as singletons. The source material was memory CD4+ T cells from blood. The receptors here all came from an adult in good health and CMV-seronegative.

V is TRBV6-1 and J is TRBJ1-1; D not certain. This CDR3 region has 14 residues. CDR1 MNHNS and CDR2 SASEGT come from the germline V gene. Trimming removed 1 base from V and 4 bases from J, with 10 bases in between. The CDR3 DNA reads TGTGCCAGCAGTGAAGGTAGGAGCCTCACTGAAGCTTTCTTT. Protein product: CASSEGRSLTEAFF.

The chain uses TRBV10-3 and TRBJ1-1, with 10 positions matching TRBD1. CDR1 and CDR2 from the germline V gene are ENHRY and SYGVKD. The CDR3 is made up of 14 amino acids. The ends lost 7 bases at V and 5 bases at J; junction bases unmatched: 7. CDR3 sequence: CAINPGQGGTEAFF. In DNA form, the CDR3 reads TGTGCCATCAACCCAGGACAGGGGGGGACTGAAGCTTTCTTT.